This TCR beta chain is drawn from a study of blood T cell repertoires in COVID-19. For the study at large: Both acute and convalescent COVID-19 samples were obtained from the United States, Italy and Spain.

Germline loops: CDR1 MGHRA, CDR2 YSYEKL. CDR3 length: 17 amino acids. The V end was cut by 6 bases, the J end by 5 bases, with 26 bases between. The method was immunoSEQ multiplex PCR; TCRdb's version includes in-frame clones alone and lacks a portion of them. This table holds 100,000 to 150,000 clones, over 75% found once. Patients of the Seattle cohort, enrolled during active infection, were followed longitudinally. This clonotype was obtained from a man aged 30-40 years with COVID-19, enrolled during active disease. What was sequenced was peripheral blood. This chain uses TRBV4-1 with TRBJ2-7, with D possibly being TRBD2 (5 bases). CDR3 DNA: TGCGCCAGCAGTTCCATGTTTTTTCGGGGAAGTGTCGACGAGCAGTACTTC. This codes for CASSSMFFRGSVDEQYF.